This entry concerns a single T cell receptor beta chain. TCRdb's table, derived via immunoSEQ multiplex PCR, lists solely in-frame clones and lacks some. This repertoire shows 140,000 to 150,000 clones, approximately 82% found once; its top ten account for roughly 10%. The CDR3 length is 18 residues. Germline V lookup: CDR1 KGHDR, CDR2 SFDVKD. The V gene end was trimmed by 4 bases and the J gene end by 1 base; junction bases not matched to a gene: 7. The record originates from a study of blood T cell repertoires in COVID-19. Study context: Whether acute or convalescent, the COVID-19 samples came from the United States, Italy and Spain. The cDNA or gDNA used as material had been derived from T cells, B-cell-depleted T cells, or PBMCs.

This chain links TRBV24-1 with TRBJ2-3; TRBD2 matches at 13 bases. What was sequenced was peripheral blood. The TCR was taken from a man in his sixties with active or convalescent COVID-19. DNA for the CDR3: TGTGCCACCAGTGACGTCCCCGGACTAGCGGGAGGCACAGATACGCAGTATTTT. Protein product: CATSDVPGLAGGTDTQYF.